This T cell receptor beta chain originates from a study of blood T cells in healthy people across ages. Using a J-beta primer mix together with a sample-barcoded 5' primer, a second PCR was run for roughly 7 to 11 cycles. Via MiXCR, TCRdb re-called the 5' RACE reads, giving one row per CDR3 protein. The table has about 320,000 distinct CDR3 sequences, less than 30% seen once. No fewer than 7 million PBMCs went into each sample. There were at least 6 micrograms of total RNA extracted from every sample. There are 16 residues in the CDR3. CDR1 is MNHEY and CDR2 is SVGEGT in the germline V gene. V lost 3 bases, J lost 1 base, and 15 bases lay in between.

The clonotype was recovered from a woman between 65 and 79 years old in good health. The chain recombines TRBV6-2 or TRBV6-3 with TRBJ1-1; no firm D call. Sequenced sample: blood. The CDR3 is CASSYLIENPNTEAFF. The CDR3 DNA reads TGTGCCAGCAGTTATCTCATTGAGAACCCGAACACTGAAGCTTTCTTT.